The T cell receptor (beta chain) under discussion was sequenced for a study of T cell responses to AZD1222 COVID-19 vaccine. For this clone: Its antigen is unknown.

Study-wide results and caveats: Reports say nearly half of spike-specific TCRs go after unmutated variant regions.

Sequenced by immunoSEQ multiplex PCR; TCRdb stores in-frame clones only, minus some. The sample lists 100,000 or so clones; about four fifths were seen once. With 2 bases removed from V and 5 bases from J, the gap between germline ends came to 15 bases. The CDR3 spans 15 residues. CDR1 is MNHNS, CDR2 SASEGT, per germline. The clonotype was recovered from an adult in good health. The source material was peripheral blood, sampled on day 0 of AZD1222 vaccination. The rearrangement joins TRBV6-1 to TRBJ2-5; possible D gene TRBD1, 5 bases. CDR3 sequence (DNA): TGTGCCAGCAGTGAATTGGCCAGGGCATGGGAGACCCAGTACTTC. Translation: CASSELARAWETQYF.